One TCR beta chain is described in this entry. V was shortened by 3 bases and J by 4 bases, with 13 bases between the two germline ends. The CDR3 extends over 14 amino acids. Per the germline V gene, CDR1 is SQVTM and CDR2 is ANQGSEA. The sample is drawn from a study of blood T cell repertoires in COVID-19. Overall study: COVID-19 samples collected from the United States, Italy and Spain covered acute and convalescent phases. Sources were T cells, B-cell-depleted T cells, or PBMCs; the material itself was cDNA or gDNA.

The repertoire was sequenced with immunoSEQ multiplex PCR; TCRdb's copy has only in-frame clones and lacks some. The table has 240,000 or so clones, approximately 86% seen once; the top ten hold approximately 6.8%. The genes are TRBV29-1 and TRBJ1-3, with D perhaps TRBD1 (5 bases). Sample: peripheral blood. This TCR was sampled from a woman aged 70-85 years with active or convalescent COVID-19. The CDR3 loop is CSVEFPPGGNTIYF. CDR3 coding DNA: TGCAGCGTTGAGTTCCCCCCAGGGGGAAACACCATATATTTT.